The source of this T cell receptor beta chain is a study of cytomegalovirus exposure and HLA in healthy donors. The PCR had 60 Vbeta and 13 Jbeta primers. The authors' processing: In a later analysis, some 80 million unique TCR beta chains included roughly 11 million shared by two or more donors. The repertoire was sequenced with immunoSEQ multiplex PCR; TCRdb's copy has only in-frame clones and lacks some. That table gives V, J and clone size, and the DNA gave D and trimming. This listing includes about 160,000 clones. Whole-study findings and limits: Cytomegalovirus association was assigned to about 180 TCR beta chains.

Worth noting for this clone: Its antigen is not known.

Germline V gene lookup returns CDR1 SGHNT and CDR2 YYREEE (reference sequence). The length of the CDR3 is 16 residues. Germline trimming cut 4 bases from V and 0 bases from J; bases unmatched to any gene: 7. The chain recombines TRBV5-4 with TRBJ2-3; 8 bases line up with TRBD2. This clonotype originated in a woman aged 45 to 65 in good health and CMV-seronegative. The sample consisted of PBMCs. CDR3 amino acids: CASSRRLAHSTDTQYF. CDR3 nucleotide sequence: TGTGCCAGCAGCCGGAGACTAGCGCATAGCACAGATACGCAGTATTTT.